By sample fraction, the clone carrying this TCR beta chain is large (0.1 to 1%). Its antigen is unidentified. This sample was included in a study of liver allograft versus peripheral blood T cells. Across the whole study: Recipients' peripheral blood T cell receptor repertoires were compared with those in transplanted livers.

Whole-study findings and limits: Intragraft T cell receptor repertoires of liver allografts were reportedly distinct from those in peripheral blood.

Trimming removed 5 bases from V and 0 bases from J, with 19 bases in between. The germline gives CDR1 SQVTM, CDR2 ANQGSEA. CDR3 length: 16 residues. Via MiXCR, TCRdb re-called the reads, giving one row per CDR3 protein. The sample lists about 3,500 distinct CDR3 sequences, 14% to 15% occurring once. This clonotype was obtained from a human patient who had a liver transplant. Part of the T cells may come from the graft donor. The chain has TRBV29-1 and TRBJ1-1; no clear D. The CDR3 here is CSVSKREVGMNTEAFF. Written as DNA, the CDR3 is TGCAGCGTTTCGAAAAGGGAGGTGGGGATGAACACTGAAGCTTTCTTT.